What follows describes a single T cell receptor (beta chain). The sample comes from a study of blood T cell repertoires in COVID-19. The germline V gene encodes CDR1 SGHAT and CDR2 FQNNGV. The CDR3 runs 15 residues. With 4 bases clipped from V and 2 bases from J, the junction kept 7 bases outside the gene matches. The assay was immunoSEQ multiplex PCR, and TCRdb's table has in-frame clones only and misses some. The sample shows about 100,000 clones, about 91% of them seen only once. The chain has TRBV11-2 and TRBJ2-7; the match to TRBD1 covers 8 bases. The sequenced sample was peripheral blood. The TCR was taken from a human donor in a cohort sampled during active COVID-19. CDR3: CASSSNRGTTYEQYF. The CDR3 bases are TGTGCCAGCAGCTCAAACAGGGGGACGACCTACGAGCAGTACTTC.